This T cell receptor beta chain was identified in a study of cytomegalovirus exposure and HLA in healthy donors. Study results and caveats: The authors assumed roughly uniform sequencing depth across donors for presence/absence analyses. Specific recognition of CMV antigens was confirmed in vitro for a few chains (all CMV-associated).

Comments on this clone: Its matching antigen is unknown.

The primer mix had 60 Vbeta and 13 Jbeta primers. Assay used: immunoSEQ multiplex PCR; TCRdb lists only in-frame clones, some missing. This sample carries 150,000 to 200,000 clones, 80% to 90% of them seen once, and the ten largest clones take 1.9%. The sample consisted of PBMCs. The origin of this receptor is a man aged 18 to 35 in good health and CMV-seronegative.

CDR3 in amino acids: CASSRPGLGGEQYF. In DNA form, the CDR3 reads TGCGCCAGCAGCCGCCCGGGACTTGGAGGCGAGCAGTACTTC. The chain carries TRBV4-1 and TRBJ2-7, with a weak D call TRBD2 (6 bases). V was pared by 4 bases and J by 6 bases, with 16 bases between. The CDR3 contains 14 residues. The germline CDR1 and CDR2 sequences are MGHRA and YSYEKL.